One sample yielded the 20 T cell receptor beta chains listed below, sequenced in a study of cytomegalovirus exposure and HLA in healthy donors (dated by TCRdb to 2015 to 2018). The method behind the library was the immunoSEQ multiplex PCR assay. The multiplex PCR relied on a mix of 60 forward primers for TCR Vbeta segments and 13 reverse primers for TCR Jbeta segments. Drawn from immuneACCESS, this table holds only the in-frame rearrangements with V and J called that TCRdb kept. Clones are partly lost; checked studies trace under half to an unresolved V gene and leave the rest unexplained. The sample yields 120,000 to 150,000 clones; over 75% were counted once. The ten biggest clones cover roughly 2% of the sample. Sequenced sample: PBMCs. The receptors stem from a man younger than 40 in good health and CMV-seronegative.

The chain uses TRBV28 and TRBJ2-7; perhaps TRBD1 as D (6 bases). The CDR3 is made up of 16 amino acids. Germline lookup yields CDR1 MDHEN and CDR2 SYDVKM. The ends were cut back, 6 bases at V and 5 bases at J, with 23 bases in the middle. The CDR3 protein is CASRVAVGQPRDEQYF. The CDR3 region has the DNA TGTGCCAGCAGAGTCGCCGTAGGACAGCCTCGTGACGAGCAGTACTTC.

The gene calls are TRBV2 and TRBJ2-2, with 14 bases identical to TRBD2. The CDR3 covers 16 residues. Germline V gives CDR1 SNHLY, CDR2 FYNNEI. The V and J ends lost 6 bases and 4 bases, in that order; junction bases with no gene match: 4. The chain's CDR3 is CASRTSGRAGTGELFF. The CDR3 DNA follows: TGTGCCAGCAGGACTAGCGGGAGGGCTGGCACCGGGGAGCTGTTTTTT.

A remark on this clone: A read error may produce the germline difference seen at one junction end. The chain employs TRBV6-1 and TRBJ2-1, with TRBD1 identical over 7 bases. The length of the CDR3 is 15 residues. Germline CDR1 and CDR2: MNHNS and SASEGT. CDR3 coding DNA: TGTGCCAGCAGGGAAGGTTGGGCAGGGGGCAATGAGCAGTTCTTC. Encoded protein: CASREGWAGGNEQFF.

The chain combines TRBV7-2 with TRBJ2-1; 9 nucleotides line up with TRBD2. There are 15 residues in the CDR3. The V and J ends lost 5 bases and 3 bases, in that order; junction bases with no gene match: 5. Germline CDR1 SGHTA, CDR2 FQGNSA. The CDR3 loop reads CASSATSGFYNEQFF. The CDR3 DNA follows: TGTGCCAGCAGCGCCACTAGCGGGTTCTACAATGAGCAGTTCTTC. The full variable domain, completed using reference TRBV7-2 and TRBJ2-1, is GAGVSQSPSNKVTEKGKDVELRCDPISGHTALYWYRQSLGQGLEFLIYFQGNSAPDKSGLPSDRFSAERTGGSVSTLTIQRTQQEDSAVYLCASSATSGFYNEQFFGPGTRLTVL.

The gene calls are TRBV10-3 and TRBJ1-3; possibly TRBD1 for D (6 bases). CDR1 is ENHRY, CDR2 SYGVKD, per germline. The V and J ends lost 0 bases and 2 bases respectively, with 14 bases between them. There are 17 residues in the CDR3. Here the CDR3 DNA reads TGTGCCATCAGTGAGTCCAATGCGGGGGCGGCTGGAAACACCATATATTTT. Protein product: CAISESNAGAAGNTIYF.

The chain recombines TRBV10-3 with TRBJ2-3; D might be TRBD1 (7 bases). Germline assignment: CDR1 ENHRY and CDR2 SYGVKD. The CDR3 covers 17 residues. Trimming shortened V by 6 bases and J by 5 bases, and 24 bases separated the two germline ends. CDR3 loop: CAIRLLGSRGAGDTQYF. CDR3 DNA: TGTGCCATCAGGCTTCTAGGAAGCAGGGGGGCCGGAGATACGCAGTATTTT.

This sequence joins TRBV19 and TRBJ1-1; D is undetermined. CDR3 length equals 14 residues. The V end lost 5 bases, the J end lost 0 bases, and 10 bases lay between the germline ends. Per the germline V gene, CDR1 is LNHDA and CDR2 is SQIVND (reference sequence). CDR3 bases: TGTGCCAGTAGTCTCCTTCTGTTGAACACTGAAGCTTTCTTT. Protein: CASSLLLLNTEAFF.

The rearrangement uses TRBV27 and TRBJ1-1; 8 nucleotides match TRBD1. V trimming: 2 bases; J trimming: 5 bases; junction bases outside the gene matches: 19. The CDR3 is made up of 19 amino acids. Germline V lookup: CDR1 MNHEY, CDR2 SMNVEV (reference sequence). CDR3 nucleotide sequence: TGTGCCAGCAGTTTACTCCACCTAGGCCAGGGGGCGATGGATACTGAAGCTTTCTTT. Amino acid sequence: CASSLLHLGQGAMDTEAFF.

This chain connects TRBV5-6 to TRBJ2-2, with 8 bases that match TRBD1. The CDR3 is 15 amino acids. CDR1 is SGHDT, CDR2 YYEEEE, per germline. J lost 4 bases, V lost 4 bases, and 6 bases had no gene match. This chain's CDR3 is CASSRQGARTGELFF. For the CDR3, the DNA is TGTGCCAGCAGCAGGCAGGGGGCCCGCACCGGGGAGCTGTTTTTT.

The chain employs TRBV6-5 and TRBJ2-7; 8 nucleotides agree with TRBD1. The V and J ends lost 6 bases and 4 bases, in that order; junction bases with no gene match: 5. Germline loops: CDR1 MNHEY, CDR2 SVGAGI. This CDR3 region has 13 residues. Here the CDR3 reads CASSRTGSYEQYF. The DNA of the CDR3 is TGTGCCAGCAGCCGGACAGGGTCGTACGAGCAGTACTTC.

The sample holds one count of this clone. This chain uses TRBV11-1 with TRBJ1-4, with 8 bases fitting TRBD1. CDR3 length: 15 residues. Germline CDR1 SGHAT, CDR2 FQDESV (reference sequence). With V trimmed by 5 bases and J by 5 bases, 7 bases remained unmatched. The CDR3 DNA reads TGTGCCAGCAGCCCGTGGACAGGGCCAAATGAAAAACTGTTTTTT. This sequence encodes CASSPWTGPNEKLFF.

This clone was detected once. This chain connects TRBV27 to TRBJ2-1; 9 bases line up with TRBD2. Germline V CDR1 and CDR2: MNHEY, SMNVEV (reference sequence). J gave up 8 bases and V 5 bases, and 10 bases lay outside the gene matches. The CDR3 consists of 15 residues. The DNA of the CDR3 is TGTGCCAGCAGTCTACCGGGACTAGCTCAGGATGAGCAGTTCTTC. Protein product: CASSLPGLAQDEQFF.

The chain has TRBV10-3 and TRBJ2-2, with 7 bases lining up with TRBD1. Germline V gives CDR1 ENHRY, CDR2 SYGVKD. Trimming cost V 8 bases and J 3 bases; bases outside gene matches: 9. The CDR3 has 15 residues. The CDR3 loop reads CAIGNRGLDTGELFF. CDR3 DNA: TGTGCCATCGGAAACAGGGGTTTGGACACCGGGGAGCTGTTTTTT.

This CDR3 reads CASSPRGWGDEQFF. The CDR3 region has the DNA TGTGCCAGCAGCCCCCGGGGGTGGGGGGATGAGCAGTTCTTC. This chain connects TRBV7-2 to TRBJ2-1; possible D gene TRBD2, 6 bases. The length of the CDR3 is 14 residues. The V end lost 5 bases, the J end lost 8 bases, and 16 bases lay between the germline ends. The germline CDR1 and CDR2 sequences are SGHTA and FQGNSA. Drawing the rest from reference TRBV7-2 and TRBJ2-1, the complete variable domain is GAGVSQSPSNKVTEKGKDVELRCDPISGHTALYWYRQSLGQGLEFLIYFQGNSAPDKSGLPSDRFSAERTGGSVSTLTIQRTQQEDSAVYLCASSPRGWGDEQFFGPGTRLTVL.

The gene calls are TRBV30 and TRBJ2-5; TRBD2 aligns across 12 bases. CDR3 size: 15 residues. J gave up 4 bases and V 4 bases, and 7 bases lay outside the gene matches. Germline V gene sequence: CDR1 GTSNPN, CDR2 SVGIG (reference sequence). CDR3 DNA sequence: TGTGCCTGGACCCCCCTAGCGGGAGGGCCAGAGACCCAGTACTTC. Residues: CAWTPLAGGPETQYF. The complete variable domain, with remaining parts taken from reference TRBV30 and TRBJ2-5, reads SQTIHQWPATLVQPVGSPLSLECTVEGTSNPNLYWYRQAAGRGLQLLFYSVGIGQISSEVPQNLSASRPQDRQFILSSKKLLLSDSGFYLCAWTPLAGGPETQYFGPGTRLLVL.

V usage is TRBV6-6 and J usage is TRBJ1-4, with a weak D call TRBD1 (5 bases). Germline V gene sequence: CDR1 MNHNY, CDR2 SVGAGI (reference sequence). Trimming stripped 5 bases from V and 7 bases from J, with 17 bases between. There are 15 residues in the CDR3. The CDR3 DNA sequence: TGTGCCAGCAGTACTCGGGGACTAAGGGGTGAAAAACTGTTTTTT. Its protein product is CASSTRGLRGEKLFF.

The rearrangement uses TRBV30 and TRBJ2-4; D not certain. Trimming cost V 0 bases and J 2 bases, with 5 bases left between them. Germline CDR1 is GTSNPN and CDR2 is SVGIG (reference sequence). This CDR3 contains 13 residues. CDR3 coding DNA: TGTGCCTGGAGTGTACAGCCCAAAAACATTCAGTACTTC. Translation: CAWSVQPKNIQYF.

The J gene is TRBJ1-2, the V gene TRBV6-5, with D possibly TRBD1 on 6 matching bases. V was cut by 5 bases and J by 2 bases, with 12 bases left in between. Germline values: CDR1 MNHEY, CDR2 SVGAGI. The CDR3 is made up of 14 amino acids. CDR3 in DNA: TGTGCCAGCAGTCGATTTCAGGGGAACTATGGCTACACCTTC. Translating gives CASSRFQGNYGYTF.

This chain uses TRBV7-6 with TRBJ2-2, with D perhaps matching TRBD2 (6 bases). This CDR3 comprises 14 residues. CDR1 and CDR2 (germline): SGHVS, FNYEAQ. V lost 7 bases to trimming and J lost 1 base, with 10 bases between them. CDR3 sequence reads: CASIKGGNTGELFF. The CDR3 DNA is TGTGCCAGCATCAAGGGAGGGAACACCGGGGAGCTGTTTTTT.

This clone was counted many times. CDR3 sequence (DNA): TGCGCCAGCAGAGGGACAGGGAATAATGAAAAACTGTTTTTT. Amino acids: CASRGTGNNEKLFF. The J gene is TRBJ1-4, the V gene TRBV5-1; 9 bases match TRBD1. The CDR3 is 14 amino acids. Trimming took 5 bases from V and 4 from J; bases not matched to a gene: 3. CDR1 is SGHRS and CDR2 is YFSETQ in the germline V gene.